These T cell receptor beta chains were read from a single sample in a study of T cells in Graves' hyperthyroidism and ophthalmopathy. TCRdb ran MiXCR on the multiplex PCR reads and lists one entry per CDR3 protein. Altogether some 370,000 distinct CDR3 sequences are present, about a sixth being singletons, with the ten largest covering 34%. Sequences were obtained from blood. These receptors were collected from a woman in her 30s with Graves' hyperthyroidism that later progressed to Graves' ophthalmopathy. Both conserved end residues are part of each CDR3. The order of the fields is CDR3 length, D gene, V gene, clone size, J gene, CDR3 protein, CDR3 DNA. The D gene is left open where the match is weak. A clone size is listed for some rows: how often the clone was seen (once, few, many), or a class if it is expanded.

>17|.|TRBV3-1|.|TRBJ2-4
CASSQGVVRRAKNIQYF
TGTGCCAGCAGCCAAGGGGTCGTACGTAGAGCCAAAAACATTCAGTACTTC
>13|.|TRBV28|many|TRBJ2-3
CASSFTLRDTQYF
TGTGCCAGCAGTTTCACTTTGCGAGATACGCAGTATTTT
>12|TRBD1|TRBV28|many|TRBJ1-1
CAKTGFDTEAFF
TGTGCCAAGACAGGGTTCGACACTGAAGCTTTCTTT
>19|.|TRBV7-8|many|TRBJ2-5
CASSFDRVRAEKTQETQYF
TGTGCCAGCAGCTTCGACCGAGTGAGGGCAGAAAAAACACAAGAGACCCAGTACTTC
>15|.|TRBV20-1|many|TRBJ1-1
CSASSPFLMNTEAFF
TGCAGTGCCTCGAGTCCTTTCCTAATGAACACTGAAGCTTTCTTT
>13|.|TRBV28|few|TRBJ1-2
CASSLPDAYGYTF
TGTGCCAGCAGCTTACCGGACGCCTATGGCTACACCTTC
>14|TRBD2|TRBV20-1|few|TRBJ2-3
CSASTSGRTDTQYF
TGCAGTGCTAGCACTAGCGGTCGCACAGATACGCAGTATTTT
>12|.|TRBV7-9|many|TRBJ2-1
CASSTGIGEQFF
TGTGCCAGCAGCACGGGGATCGGTGAGCAGTTCTTC
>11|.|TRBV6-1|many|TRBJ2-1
CASSGYSEQFF
TGTGCCAGCAGTGGTTATTCTGAGCAGTTCTTC
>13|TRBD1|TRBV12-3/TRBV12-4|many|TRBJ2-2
CASHRGSSGELFF
TGTGCCAGCCACAGGGGATCCAGCGGGGAGCTGTTTTTT
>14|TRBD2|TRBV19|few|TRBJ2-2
CASYSGGVTGELFF
TGTGCCAGTTACAGCGGGGGGGTCACCGGGGAGCTGTTTTTT
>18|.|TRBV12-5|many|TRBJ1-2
CASGLVNTAIGGYYGYTF
TGTGCTAGTGGTTTGGTAAACACAGCAATCGGGGGATACTATGGCTACACCTTC
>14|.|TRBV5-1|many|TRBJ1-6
CASSVRLNNSPLHF
TGCGCCAGCAGTGTGAGACTGAATAATTCACCCCTCCACTTT
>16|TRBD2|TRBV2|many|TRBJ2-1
CASSAPRGGGRNEQFF
TGTGCCAGCAGCGCTCCGAGGGGCGGGGGGAGGAATGAGCAGTTCTTC
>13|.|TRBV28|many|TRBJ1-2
CASSFESSYGYTF
TGTGCCAGCAGCTTTGAAAGCAGCTATGGCTACACCTTC
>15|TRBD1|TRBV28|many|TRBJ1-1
CASSPGQGVYTEAFF
TGTGCCAGCAGTCCCGGACAGGGTGTGTACACTGAAGCTTTCTTT
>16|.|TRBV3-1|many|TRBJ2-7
CASSQERSGVSYEQYF
TGTGCCAGCAGCCAAGAGCGCTCGGGGGTCTCCTACGAGCAGTACTTC
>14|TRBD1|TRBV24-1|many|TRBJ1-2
CATSDPTGQRGYTF
TGTGCCACCAGTGACCCGACAGGGCAGCGGGGCTACACCTTC
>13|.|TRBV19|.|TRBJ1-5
CASSIQHPQPQHF
TGTGCCAGTAGTATACAGCACCCCCAGCCCCAGCATTTT
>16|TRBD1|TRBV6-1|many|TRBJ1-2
CASRGTGGTLGYGYTF
TGTGCCAGCAGGGGGACAGGGGGCACATTAGGGTATGGCTACACCTTC
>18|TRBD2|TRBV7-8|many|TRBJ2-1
CASSLGAMRLAGEDEQFF
TGTGCCAGCAGCTTAGGGGCCATGAGACTAGCGGGAGAGGATGAGCAGTTCTTC
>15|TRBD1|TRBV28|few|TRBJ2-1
CASRYYRGGYNEQFF
TGTGCCAGCAGGTACTACAGGGGTGGCTACAATGAGCAGTTCTTC
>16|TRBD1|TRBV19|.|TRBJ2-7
CASSITDRGHSYEQYF
TGTGCCAGTAGTATCACGGACAGGGGGCACTCCTACGAGCAGTACTTC
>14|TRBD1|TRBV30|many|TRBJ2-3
CAWRQGPPADTQYF
TGTGCCTGGAGACAGGGGCCGCCCGCAGATACGCAGTATTTT
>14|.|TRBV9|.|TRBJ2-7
CASSVGTQSVVQYF
TGTGCCAGCAGCGTAGGCACGCAGAGTGTGGTGCAGTACTTC
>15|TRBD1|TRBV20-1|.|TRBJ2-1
CSARVLQGAGDEQFF
TGCAGTGCTAGAGTACTACAGGGGGCTGGCGATGAGCAGTTCTTC
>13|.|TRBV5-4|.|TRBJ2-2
CASSTPNTGELFF
TGTGCCAGCAGCACACCTAACACCGGGGAGCTGTTTTTT
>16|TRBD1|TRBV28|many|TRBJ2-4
CASSSDRASAKNIQYF
TGTGCCAGCAGTTCCGACAGGGCGTCAGCCAAAAACATTCAGTACTTC
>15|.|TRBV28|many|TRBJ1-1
CASSPSGGMNTEAFF
TGTGCCAGCAGTCCGAGTGGAGGAATGAACACTGAAGCTTTCTTT
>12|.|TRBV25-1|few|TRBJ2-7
CASSSATYEQYF
TGTGCCAGCAGTTCGGCGACCTACGAGCAGTACTTC
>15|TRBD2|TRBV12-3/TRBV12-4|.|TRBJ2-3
CASSPVAGPGDTQYF
TGTGCCAGCAGTCCGGTAGCGGGGCCGGGAGATACGCAGTATTTT
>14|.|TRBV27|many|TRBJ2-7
CASRLQGSGYEQYF
TGTGCCAGCAGATTACAGGGATCGGGCTACGAGCAGTACTTC
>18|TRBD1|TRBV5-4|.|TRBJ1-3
CASSFGGTGPFSGNTIYF
TGTGCCAGCAGCTTCGGTGGGACAGGGCCTTTCTCTGGAAACACCATATATTTT
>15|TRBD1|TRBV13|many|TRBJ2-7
CASSQRDRGTYEQYF
TGTGCCAGCAGCCAAAGGGACAGGGGGACCTACGAGCAGTACTTC
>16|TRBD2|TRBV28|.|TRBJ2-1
CASSPSYGRGYNEQFF
TGTGCCAGCAGTCCGAGTTACGGGAGGGGGTACAATGAGCAGTTCTTC
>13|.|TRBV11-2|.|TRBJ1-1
CASSLEQATEAFF
TGTGCCAGCAGCTTAGAACAGGCCACTGAAGCTTTCTTT
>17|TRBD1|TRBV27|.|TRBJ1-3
CASSLSGTGYPGNTIYF
TGTGCCAGCAGTTTGTCCGGGACAGGGTATCCTGGAAACACCATATATTTT
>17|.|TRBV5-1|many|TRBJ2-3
CASSTYRGTASTDTQYF
TGCGCCAGCAGCACCTACCGCGGGACAGCTAGCACAGATACGCAGTATTTT
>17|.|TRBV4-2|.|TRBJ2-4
CASSQPLRFLAKNIQYF
TGTGCCAGCAGCCAACCGTTACGGTTTCTAGCCAAAAACATTCAGTACTTC
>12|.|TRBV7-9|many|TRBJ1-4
CASMALNEKLFF
TGTGCCAGCATGGCCCTTAATGAAAAACTGTTTTTT
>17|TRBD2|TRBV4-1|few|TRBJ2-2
CASSQALAGADTGELFF
TGCGCCAGCAGCCAAGCTCTAGCGGGAGCGGACACCGGGGAGCTGTTTTTT
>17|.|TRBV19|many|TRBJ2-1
CASSIDLDPNRNNEQFF
TGTGCCAGTAGTATAGATTTGGATCCCAATCGAAACAATGAGCAGTTCTTC
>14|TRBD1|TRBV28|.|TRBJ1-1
CASSLTRDRGDAFF
TGTGCCAGCAGTTTAACCCGGGACAGGGGGGACGCTTTCTTT
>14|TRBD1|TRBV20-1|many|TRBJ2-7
CSAKDRSLNYEQYF
TGCAGTGCTAAGGACAGGAGCTTAAACTACGAGCAGTACTTC
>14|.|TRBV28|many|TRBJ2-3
CASSFSARTDTQYF
TGTGCCAGCAGTTTTTCGGCCAGAACAGATACGCAGTATTTT
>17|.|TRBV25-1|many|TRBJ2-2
CASSDRGRPSNTGELFF
TGTGCCAGCAGTGATCGAGGCAGGCCCTCGAACACCGGGGAGCTGTTTTTT
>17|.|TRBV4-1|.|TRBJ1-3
CASSQEHTGIGGNTIYF
TGTGCCAGCAGCCAAGAACATACAGGGATCGGGGGAAACACCATATATTTT
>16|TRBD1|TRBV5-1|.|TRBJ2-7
CASSLSGTGGINEQYF
TGCGCCAGCAGCTTGTCCGGGACAGGGGGTATCAACGAGCAGTACTTC
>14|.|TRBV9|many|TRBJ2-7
CASSSGRSSYEQYF
TGTGCCAGCAGCTCGGGACGGAGCTCCTACGAGCAGTACTTC
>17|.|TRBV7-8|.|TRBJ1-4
CASSLFTADPTNEKLFF
TGTGCCAGCAGCCTTTTTACAGCTGACCCAACTAATGAAAAACTGTTTTTT
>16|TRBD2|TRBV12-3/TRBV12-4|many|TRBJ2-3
CASSLGREGKTDTQYF
TGTGCCAGCAGCCTCGGGCGGGAGGGCAAGACAGATACGCAGTATTTT